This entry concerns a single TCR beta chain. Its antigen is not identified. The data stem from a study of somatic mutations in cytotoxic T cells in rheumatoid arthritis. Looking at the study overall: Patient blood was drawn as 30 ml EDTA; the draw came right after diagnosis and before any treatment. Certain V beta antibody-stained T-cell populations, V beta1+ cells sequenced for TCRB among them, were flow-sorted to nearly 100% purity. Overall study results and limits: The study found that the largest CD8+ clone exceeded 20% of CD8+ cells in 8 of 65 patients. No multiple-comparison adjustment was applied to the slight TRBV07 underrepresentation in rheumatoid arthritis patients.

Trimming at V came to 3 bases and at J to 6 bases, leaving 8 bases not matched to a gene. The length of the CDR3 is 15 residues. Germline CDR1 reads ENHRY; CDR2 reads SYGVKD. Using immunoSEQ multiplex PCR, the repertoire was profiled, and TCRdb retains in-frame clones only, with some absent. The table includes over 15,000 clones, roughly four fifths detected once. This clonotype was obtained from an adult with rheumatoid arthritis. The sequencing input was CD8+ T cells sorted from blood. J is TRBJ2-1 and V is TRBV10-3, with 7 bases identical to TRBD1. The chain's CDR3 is CAISEDRASINEQFF. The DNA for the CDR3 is TGTGCCATCAGTGAAGACAGGGCCTCTATCAATGAGCAGTTCTTC.